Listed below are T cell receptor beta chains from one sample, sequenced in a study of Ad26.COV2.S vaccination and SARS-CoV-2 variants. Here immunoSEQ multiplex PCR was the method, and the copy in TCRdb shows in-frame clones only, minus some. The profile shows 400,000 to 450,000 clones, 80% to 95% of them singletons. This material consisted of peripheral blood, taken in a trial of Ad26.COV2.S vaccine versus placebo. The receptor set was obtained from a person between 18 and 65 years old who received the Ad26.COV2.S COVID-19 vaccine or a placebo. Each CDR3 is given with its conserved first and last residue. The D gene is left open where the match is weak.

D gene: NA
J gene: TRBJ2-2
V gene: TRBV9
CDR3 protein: CASSVAVRTPGELFF

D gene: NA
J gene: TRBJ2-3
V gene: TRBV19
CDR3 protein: CASSMDHTDTQYF

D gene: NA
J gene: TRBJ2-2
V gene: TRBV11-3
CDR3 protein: CASSLVAGELFF

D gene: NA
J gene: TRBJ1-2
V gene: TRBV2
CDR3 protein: CASSMLLYGYTF

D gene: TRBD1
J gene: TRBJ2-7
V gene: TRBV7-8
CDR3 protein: CASSLIDRGEQYF

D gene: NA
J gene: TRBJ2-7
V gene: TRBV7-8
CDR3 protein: CASSLVNEQYF

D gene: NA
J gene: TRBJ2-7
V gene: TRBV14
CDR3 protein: CASSQVGGEGEQYF

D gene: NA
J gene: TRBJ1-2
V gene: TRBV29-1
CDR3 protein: CSVGGTEYGYTF

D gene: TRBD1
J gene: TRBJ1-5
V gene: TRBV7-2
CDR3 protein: CASSLGDRVDQPQHF

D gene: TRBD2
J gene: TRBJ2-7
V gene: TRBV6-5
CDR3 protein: CASSPGLAGDYEQYF

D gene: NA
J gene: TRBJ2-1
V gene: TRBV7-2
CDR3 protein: CASSKDSSPGFYNEQFF

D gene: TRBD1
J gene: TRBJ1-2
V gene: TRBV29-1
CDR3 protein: CSVGQGADYGYTF

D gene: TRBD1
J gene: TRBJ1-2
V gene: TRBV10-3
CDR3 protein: CAISEAGGRYGYTF

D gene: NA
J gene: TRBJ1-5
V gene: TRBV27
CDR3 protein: CASSLSRSSQPQHF